The entry below gives a single T cell receptor (beta chain) sequence along with its context. One end of the junction is discordant with germline, which a read error may explain. The germline V gene has CDR1 SEHNR and CDR2 FQNEAQ (reference sequence). This CDR3 is 16 amino acids long. Combining a sample-barcoded 5' primer with a J-beta primer mix, a second PCR ran for 7 to 11 cycles. TCRdb independently ran MiXCR on the 5' RACE reads; one entry per CDR3 protein. The sample includes 750,000 to 950,000 distinct CDR3 sequences, less than 70% of them seen just once. The record originates from a study of blood T cells in healthy people across ages.

Sequencing input: blood. The TCR originated in a man older than 75 in good health. The chain links TRBV7-9 to TRBJ2-4; TRBD1 matches 9 bases. The CDR3 protein is CVSSPVGQGIYVGQYF. The CDR3 DNA follows: TGTGTCAGCAGCCCCGTGGGACAGGGAATCTACGTAGGGCAGTACTTC.